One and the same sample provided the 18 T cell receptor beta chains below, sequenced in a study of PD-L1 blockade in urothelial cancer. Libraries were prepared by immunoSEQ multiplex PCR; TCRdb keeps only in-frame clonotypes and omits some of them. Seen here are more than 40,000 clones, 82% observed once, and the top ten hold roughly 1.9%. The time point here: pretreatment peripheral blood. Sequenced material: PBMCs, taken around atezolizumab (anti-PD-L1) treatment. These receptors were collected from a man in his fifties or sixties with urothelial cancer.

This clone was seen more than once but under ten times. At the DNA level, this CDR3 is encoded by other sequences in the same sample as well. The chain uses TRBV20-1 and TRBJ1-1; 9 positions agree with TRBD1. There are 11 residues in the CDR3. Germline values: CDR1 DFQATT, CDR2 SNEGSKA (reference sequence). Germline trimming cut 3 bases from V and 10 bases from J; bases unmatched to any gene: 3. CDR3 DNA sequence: TGCAGTGCTAGGACAGGGGGGCGAGCTTTCTTT. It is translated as CSARTGGRAFF.

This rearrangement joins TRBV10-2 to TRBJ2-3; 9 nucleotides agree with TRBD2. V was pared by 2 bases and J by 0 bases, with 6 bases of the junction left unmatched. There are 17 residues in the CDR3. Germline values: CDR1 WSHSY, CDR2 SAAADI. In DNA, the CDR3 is TGCGCCAGCAGTGAGAGCGCTAGCGGGACTAGCACAGATACGCAGTATTTT. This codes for CASSESASGTSTDTQYF.

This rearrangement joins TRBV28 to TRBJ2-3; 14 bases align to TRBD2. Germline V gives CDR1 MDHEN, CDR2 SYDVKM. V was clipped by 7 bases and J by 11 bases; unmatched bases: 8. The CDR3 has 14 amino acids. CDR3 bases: TGTGCCAGCATTCCGGGACTAGCGGGAGAGGAGCAGTATTTT. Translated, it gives CASIPGLAGEEQYF.

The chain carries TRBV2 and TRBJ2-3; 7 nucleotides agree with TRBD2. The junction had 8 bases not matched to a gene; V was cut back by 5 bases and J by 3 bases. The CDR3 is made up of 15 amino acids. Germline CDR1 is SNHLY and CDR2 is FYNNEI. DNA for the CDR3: TGTGCCAGCAGTCCTGGGGGGGTGGTGACAGATACGCAGTATTTT. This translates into CASSPGGVVTDTQYF.

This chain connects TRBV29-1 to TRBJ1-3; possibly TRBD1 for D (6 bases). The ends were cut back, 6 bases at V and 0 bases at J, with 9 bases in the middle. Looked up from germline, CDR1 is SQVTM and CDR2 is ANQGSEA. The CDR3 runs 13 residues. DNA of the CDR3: TGCAGCGTGCAGGGGCTCTCTGGAAACACCATATATTTT. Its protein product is CSVQGLSGNTIYF. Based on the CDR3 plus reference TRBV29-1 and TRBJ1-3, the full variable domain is SAVISQKPSRDICQRGTSLTIQCQVDSQVTMMFWYRQQPGQSLTLIATANQGSEATYESGFVIDKFPISRPNLTFSTLTVSNMSPEDSSIYLCSVQGLSGNTIYFGEGSWLTVV.

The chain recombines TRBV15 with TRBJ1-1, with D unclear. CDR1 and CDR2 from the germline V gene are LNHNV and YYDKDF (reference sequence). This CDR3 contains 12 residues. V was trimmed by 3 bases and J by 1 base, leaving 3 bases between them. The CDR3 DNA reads TGTGCCACCAGCAGCCGGAACACTGAAGCTTTCTTT. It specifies CATSSRNTEAFF.

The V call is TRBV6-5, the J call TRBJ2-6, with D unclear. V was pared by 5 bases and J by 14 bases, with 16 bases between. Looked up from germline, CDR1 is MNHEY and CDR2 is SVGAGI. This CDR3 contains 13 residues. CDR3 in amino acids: CASSPAPMGLLTF. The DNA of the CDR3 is TGTGCCAGCAGTCCCGCCCCGATGGGCCTCCTGACTTTC.

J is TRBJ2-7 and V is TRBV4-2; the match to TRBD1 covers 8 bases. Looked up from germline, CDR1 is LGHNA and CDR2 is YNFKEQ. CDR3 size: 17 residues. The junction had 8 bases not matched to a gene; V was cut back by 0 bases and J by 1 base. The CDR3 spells CASSQEDDGQGSYEQYF. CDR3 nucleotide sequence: TGTGCCAGCAGCCAAGAGGACGATGGACAGGGTTCCTACGAGCAGTACTTC.

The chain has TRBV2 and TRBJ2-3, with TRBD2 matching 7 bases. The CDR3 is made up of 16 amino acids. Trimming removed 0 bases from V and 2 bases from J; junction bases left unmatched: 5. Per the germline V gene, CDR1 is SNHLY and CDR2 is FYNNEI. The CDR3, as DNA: TGTGCCAGCAGTGAAGCCCCGGGACTAAACACAGATACGCAGTATTTT. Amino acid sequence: CASSEAPGLNTDTQYF.

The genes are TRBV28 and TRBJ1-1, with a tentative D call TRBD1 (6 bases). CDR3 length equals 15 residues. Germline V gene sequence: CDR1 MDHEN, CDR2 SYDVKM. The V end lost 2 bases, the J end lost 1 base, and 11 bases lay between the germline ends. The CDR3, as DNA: TGTGCCAGCAGTTTAGACGGGACATGGAACACTGAAGCTTTCTTT. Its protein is CASSLDGTWNTEAFF.

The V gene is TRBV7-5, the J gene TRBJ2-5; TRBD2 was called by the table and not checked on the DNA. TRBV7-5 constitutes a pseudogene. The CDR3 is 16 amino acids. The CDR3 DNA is TGTGCCAGAAGCTTAACACTAGCGGGAGTTCGGGAGACCCAGTACTTC. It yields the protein CARSLTLAGVRETQYF.

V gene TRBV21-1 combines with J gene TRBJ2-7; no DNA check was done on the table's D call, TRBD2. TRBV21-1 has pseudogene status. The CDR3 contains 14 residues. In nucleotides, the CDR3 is TGTGCCAGCAGCACTAGCGGGAGATCCTACGAGCAGTACTTC. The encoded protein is CASSTSGRSYEQYF.

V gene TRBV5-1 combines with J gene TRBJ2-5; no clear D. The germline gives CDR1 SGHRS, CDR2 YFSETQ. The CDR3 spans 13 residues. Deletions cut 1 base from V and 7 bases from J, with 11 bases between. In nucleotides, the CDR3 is TGCGCCAGCAGCTTGCAGGCCTCAGGGACCCAGTACTTC. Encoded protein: CASSLQASGTQYF.

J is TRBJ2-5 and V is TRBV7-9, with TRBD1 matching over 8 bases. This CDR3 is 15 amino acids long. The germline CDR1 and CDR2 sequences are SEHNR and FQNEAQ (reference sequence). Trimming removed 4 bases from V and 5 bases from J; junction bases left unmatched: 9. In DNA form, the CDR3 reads TGTGCCAGCAGCTCCGCAGGGGGCGCGGGGGAGACCCAGTACTTC. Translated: CASSSAGGAGETQYF. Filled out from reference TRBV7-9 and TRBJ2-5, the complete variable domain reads DTGVSQNPRHKITKRGQNVTFRCDPISEHNRLYWYRQTLGQGPEFLTYFQNEAQLEKSRLLSDRFSAERPKGSFSTLEIQRTEQGDSAMYLCASSSAGGAGETQYFGPGTRLLVL.

The CDR3 coding sequence is TGTGCCAGCAGCTTTTCGAGTAGCTACAATGAGCAGTTCTTC. Residues: CASSFSSSYNEQFF. The rearrangement joins TRBV7-9 to TRBJ2-1, with unresolved D. This CDR3 contains 14 residues. Germline CDR1 and CDR2: SEHNR and FQNEAQ (reference sequence). Between the trimmed V and J ends, which lost 3 bases and 3 bases, there was a span of 9 bases.

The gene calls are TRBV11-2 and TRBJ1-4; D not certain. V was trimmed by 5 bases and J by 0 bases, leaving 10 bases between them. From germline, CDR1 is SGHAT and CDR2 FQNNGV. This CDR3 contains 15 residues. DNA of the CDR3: TGTGCCAGCAGCCACGGGAGAGCAACTAATGAAAAACTGTTTTTT. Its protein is CASSHGRATNEKLFF.

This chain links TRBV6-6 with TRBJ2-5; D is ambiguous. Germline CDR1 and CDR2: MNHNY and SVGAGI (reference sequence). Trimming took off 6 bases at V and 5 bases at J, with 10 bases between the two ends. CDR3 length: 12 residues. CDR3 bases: TGTGCCAGCAGCCCTATCCGCGAGACCCAGTACTTC. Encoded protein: CASSPIRETQYF.

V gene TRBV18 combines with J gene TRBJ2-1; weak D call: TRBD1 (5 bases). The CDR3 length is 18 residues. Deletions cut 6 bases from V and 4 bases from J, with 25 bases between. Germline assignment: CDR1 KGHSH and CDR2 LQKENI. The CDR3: CASSPWGRLTTRYNEQFF. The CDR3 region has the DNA TGTGCCAGCTCCCCCTGGGGCCGCCTCACGACGCGTTACAATGAGCAGTTCTTC.